A single T cell receptor (beta chain) is shown here with its context. In the original workflow: From reference gene primer amplification, estimates of nucleated cell counts were derived. Assay: immunoSEQ multiplex PCR; the TCRdb copy retains only in-frame clones and omits some. The V and J calls and clone size are taken from that table; D and trimming were inferred from the DNA. The sample records about 220,000 clones, 84% being singletons. The source of the sample is a study of blood T cell repertoires in COVID-19. For the study at large: Samples came from the United States, Italy and Spain, spanning acute and convalescent COVID-19.

The germline V and J ends were trimmed by 4 bases and 7 bases, with 11 bases remaining between them. The CDR3 covers 13 residues. CDR1 and CDR2 (germline): MNHNY, SVGAGI (reference sequence). The chain uses TRBV6-6 and TRBJ1-5, with D hard to call. Material for sequencing was PBMCs or T cells enriched from blood (not recorded which). This TCR came from a woman in her thirties or forties who had recovered from COVID-19. CDR3 sequence reads: CASSFSLQQPQHF. The CDR3 DNA reads TGTGCCAGCAGTTTCTCCTTACAACAGCCCCAGCATTTT.